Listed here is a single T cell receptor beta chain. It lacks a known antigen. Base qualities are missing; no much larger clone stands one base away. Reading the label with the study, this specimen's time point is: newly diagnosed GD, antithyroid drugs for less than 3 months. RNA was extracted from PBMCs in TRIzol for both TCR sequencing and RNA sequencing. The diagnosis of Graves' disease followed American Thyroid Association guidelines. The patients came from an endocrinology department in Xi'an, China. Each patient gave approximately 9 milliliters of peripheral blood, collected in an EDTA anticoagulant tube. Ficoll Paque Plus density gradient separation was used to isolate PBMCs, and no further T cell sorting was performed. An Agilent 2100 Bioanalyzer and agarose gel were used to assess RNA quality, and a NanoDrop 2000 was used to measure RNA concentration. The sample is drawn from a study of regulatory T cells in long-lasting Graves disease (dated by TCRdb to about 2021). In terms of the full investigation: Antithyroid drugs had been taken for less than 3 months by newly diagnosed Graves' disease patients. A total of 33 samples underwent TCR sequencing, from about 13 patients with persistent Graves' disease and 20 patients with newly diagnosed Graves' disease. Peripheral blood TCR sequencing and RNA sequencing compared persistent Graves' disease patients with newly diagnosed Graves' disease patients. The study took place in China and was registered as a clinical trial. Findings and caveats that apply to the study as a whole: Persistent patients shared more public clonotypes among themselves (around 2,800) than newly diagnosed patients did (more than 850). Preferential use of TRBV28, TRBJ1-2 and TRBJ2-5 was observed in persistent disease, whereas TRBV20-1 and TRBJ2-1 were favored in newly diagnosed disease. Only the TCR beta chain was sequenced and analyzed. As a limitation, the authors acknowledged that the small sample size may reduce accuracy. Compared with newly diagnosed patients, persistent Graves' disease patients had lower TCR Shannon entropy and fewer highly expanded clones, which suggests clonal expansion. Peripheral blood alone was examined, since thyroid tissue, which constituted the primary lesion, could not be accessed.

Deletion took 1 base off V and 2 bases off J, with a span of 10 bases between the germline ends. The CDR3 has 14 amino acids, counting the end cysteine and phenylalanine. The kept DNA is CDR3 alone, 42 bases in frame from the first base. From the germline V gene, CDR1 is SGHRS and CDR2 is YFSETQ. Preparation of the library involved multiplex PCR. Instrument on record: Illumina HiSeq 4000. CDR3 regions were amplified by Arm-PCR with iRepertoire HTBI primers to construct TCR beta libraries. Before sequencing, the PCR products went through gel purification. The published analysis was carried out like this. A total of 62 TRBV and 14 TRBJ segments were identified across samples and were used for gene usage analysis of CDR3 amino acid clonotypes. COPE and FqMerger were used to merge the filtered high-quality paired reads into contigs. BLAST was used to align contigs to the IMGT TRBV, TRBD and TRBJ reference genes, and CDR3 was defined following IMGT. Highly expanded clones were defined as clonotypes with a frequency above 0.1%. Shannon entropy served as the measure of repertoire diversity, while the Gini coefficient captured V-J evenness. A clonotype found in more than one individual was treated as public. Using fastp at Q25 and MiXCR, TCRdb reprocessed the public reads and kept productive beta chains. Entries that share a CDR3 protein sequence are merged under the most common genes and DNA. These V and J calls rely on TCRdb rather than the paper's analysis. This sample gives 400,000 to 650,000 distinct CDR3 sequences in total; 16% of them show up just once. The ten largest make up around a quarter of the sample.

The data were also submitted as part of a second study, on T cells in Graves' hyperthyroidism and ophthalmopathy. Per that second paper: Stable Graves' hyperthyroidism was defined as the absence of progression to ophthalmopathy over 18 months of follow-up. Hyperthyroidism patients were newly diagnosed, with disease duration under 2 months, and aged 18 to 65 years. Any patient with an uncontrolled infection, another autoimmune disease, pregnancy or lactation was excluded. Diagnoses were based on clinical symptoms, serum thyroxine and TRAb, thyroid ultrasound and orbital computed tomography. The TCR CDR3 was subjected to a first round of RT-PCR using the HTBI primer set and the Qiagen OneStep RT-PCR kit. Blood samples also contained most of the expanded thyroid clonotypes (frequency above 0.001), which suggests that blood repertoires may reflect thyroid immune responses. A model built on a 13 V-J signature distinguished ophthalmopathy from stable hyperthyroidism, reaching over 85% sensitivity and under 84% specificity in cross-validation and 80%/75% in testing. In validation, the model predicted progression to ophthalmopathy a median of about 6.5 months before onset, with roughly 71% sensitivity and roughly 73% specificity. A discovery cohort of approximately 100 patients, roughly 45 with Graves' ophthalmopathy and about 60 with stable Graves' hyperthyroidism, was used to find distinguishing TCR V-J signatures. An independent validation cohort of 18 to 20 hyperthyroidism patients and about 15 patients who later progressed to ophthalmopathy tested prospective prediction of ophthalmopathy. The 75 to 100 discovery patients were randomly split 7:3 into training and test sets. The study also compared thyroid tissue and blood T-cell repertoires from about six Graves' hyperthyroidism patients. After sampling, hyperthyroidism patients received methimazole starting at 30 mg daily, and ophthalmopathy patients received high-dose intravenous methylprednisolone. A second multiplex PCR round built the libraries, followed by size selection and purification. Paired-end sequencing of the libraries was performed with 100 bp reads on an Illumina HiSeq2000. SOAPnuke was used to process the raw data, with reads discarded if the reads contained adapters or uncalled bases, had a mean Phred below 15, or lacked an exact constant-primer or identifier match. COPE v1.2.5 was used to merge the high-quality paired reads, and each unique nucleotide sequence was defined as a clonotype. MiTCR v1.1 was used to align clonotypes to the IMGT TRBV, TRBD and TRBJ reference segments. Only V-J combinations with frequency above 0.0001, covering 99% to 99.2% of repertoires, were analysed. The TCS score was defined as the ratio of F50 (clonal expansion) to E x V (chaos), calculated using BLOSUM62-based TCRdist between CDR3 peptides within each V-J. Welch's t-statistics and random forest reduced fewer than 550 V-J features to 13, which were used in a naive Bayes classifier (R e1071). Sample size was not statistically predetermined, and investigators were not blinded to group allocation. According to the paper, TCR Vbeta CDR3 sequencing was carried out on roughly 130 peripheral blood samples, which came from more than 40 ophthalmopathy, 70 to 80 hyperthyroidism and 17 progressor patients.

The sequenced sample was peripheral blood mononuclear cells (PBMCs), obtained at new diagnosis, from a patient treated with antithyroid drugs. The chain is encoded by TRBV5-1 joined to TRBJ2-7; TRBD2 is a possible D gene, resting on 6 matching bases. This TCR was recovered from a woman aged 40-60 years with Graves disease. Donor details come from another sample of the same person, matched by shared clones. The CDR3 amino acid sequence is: CASSLPSGAYEQYF. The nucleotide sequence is TGCGCCAGCAGCTTGCCCTCGGGGGCCTACGAGCAGTACTTC.